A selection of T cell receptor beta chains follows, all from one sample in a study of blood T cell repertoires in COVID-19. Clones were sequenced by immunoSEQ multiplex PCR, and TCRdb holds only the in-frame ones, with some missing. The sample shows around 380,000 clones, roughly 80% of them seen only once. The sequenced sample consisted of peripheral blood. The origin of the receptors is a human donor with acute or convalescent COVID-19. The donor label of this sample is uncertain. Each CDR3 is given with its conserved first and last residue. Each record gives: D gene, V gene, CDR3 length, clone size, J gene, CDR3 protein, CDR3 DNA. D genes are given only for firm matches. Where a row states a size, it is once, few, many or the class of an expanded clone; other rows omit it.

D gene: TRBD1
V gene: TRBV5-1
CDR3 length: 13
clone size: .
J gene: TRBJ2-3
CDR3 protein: CASSVTGGDTQYF
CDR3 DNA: TGCGCCAGCAGCGTTACAGGGGGAGATACGCAGTATTTT

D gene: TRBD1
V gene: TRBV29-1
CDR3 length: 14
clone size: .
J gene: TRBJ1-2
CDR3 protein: CSVEDRGKDYGYTF
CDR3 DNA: TGCAGCGTTGAGGACAGGGGTAAGGACTATGGCTACACCTTC

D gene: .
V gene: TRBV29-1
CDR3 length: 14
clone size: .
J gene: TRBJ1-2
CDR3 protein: CSVAKIAGYYGYTF
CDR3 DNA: TGCAGCGTTGCTAAGATTGCAGGGTACTATGGCTACACCTTC

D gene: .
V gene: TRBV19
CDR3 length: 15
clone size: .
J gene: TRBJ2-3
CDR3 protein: CASSILSGSLDTQYF
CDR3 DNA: TGTGCCAGTAGTATCCTTAGCGGTAGTTTAGATACGCAGTATTTT

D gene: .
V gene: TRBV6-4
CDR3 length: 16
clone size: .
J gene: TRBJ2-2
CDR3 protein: CASSALGTSITGELFF
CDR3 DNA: TGTGCCAGCAGTGCCCTGGGGACAAGTATTACCGGGGAGCTGTTTTTT

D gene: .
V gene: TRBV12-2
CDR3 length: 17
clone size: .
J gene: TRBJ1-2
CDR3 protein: CASRLEASSDLVYGYTF
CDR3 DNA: TGTGCAAGTCGCTTAGAGGCATCCTCAGACCTAGTCTATGGCTACACCTTC

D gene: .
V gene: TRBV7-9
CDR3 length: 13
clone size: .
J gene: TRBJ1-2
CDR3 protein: CASSLYSFDGYTF
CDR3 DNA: TGTGCCAGCAGCTTATACAGCTTCGATGGCTACACCTTC

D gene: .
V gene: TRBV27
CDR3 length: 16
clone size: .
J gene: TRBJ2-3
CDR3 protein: CASSLSRPGGTDTQYF
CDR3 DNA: TGTGCCAGCAGTTTATCGCGCCCGGGGGGCACAGATACGCAGTATTTT

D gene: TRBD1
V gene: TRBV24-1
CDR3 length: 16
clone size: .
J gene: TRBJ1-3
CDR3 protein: CATSALDRGVGNTIYF
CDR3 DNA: TGTGCCACCAGTGCCTTAGACAGGGGTGTTGGAAACACCATATATTTT

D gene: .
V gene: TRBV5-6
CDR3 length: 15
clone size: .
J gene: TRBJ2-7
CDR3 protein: CASSLVTGSSYEQYF
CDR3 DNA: TGTGCCAGCAGCTTGGTAACAGGGAGCTCCTACGAGCAGTACTTC

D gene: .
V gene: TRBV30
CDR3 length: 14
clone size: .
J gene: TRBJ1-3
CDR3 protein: CAWTLGGYGNTIYF
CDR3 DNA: TGTGCCTGGACTCTCGGGGGGTATGGAAACACCATATATTTT

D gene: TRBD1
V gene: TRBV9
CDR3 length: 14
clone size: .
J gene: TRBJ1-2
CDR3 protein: CASSVAGQGYGYTF
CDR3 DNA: TGTGCCAGCAGCGTAGCGGGACAGGGCTATGGCTACACCTTC

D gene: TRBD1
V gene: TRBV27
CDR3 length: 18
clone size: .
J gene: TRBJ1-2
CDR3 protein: CASSLRQTGGGSYYGYTF
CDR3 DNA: TGTGCCAGCAGTCTACGCCAGACAGGGGGCGGGTCCTACTATGGCTACACCTTC

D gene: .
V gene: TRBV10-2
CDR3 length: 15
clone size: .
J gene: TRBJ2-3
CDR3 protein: CASSDIAGTTDTQYF
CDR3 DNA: TGCGCCAGCAGTGATATTGCGGGAACCACAGATACGCAGTATTTT

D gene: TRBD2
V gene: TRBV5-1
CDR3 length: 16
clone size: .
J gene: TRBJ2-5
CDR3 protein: CASSLGASGGPGTQYF
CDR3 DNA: TGCGCCAGCAGCTTGGGGGCTAGCGGGGGCCCTGGGACCCAGTACTTC

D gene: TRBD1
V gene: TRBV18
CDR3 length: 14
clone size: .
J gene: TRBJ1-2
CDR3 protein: CASSPNDRGYGYTF
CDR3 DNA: TGTGCCAGCTCACCGAACGACAGGGGCTATGGCTACACCTTC

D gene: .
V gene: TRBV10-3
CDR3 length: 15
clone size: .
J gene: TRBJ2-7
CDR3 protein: CATRFTASETYEQYF
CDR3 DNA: TGTGCCACCAGATTCACCGCTAGCGAAACCTACGAGCAGTACTTC

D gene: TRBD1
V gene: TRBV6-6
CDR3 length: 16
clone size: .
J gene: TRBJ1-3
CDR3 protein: CASSPGTGSSGNTIYF
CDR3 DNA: TGTGCCAGCAGTCCCGGGACAGGTAGCTCTGGAAACACCATATATTTT

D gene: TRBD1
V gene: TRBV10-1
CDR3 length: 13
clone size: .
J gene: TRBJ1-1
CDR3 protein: CASRGQGVTEAFF
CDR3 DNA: TGCGCCAGCAGAGGACAGGGGGTCACTGAAGCTTTCTTT

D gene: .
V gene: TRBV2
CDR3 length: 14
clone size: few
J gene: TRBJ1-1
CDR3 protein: CASSLTTHRGEAFF
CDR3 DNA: TGTGCCAGTTCTCTTACAACACATCGTGGTGAAGCTTTCTTT

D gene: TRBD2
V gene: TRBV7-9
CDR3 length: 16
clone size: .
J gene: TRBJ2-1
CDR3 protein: CASSPGTSGYYNEQFF
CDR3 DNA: TGTGCCAGCAGCCCTGGCACTAGCGGGTACTACAATGAGCAGTTCTTC

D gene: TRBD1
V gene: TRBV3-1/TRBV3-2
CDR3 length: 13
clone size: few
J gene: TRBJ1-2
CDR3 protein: CASSQGQGRGYTF
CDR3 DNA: TGTGCCAGCAGCCAGGGACAGGGAAGGGGCTACACCTTC

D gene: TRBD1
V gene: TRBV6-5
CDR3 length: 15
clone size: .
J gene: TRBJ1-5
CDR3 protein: CASSSPGTGGQPQHF
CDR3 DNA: TGTGCCAGCAGCTCTCCCGGGACAGGGGGTCAGCCCCAGCATTTT

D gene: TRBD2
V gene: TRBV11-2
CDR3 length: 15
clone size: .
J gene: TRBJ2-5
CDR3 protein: CASRQTSGGAETQYF
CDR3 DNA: TGTGCCAGCCGACAAACTAGCGGGGGTGCGGAGACCCAGTACTTC

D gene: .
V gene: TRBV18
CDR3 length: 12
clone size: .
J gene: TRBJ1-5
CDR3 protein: CASQEGNQPQHF
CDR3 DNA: TGTGCCAGCCAGGAAGGCAATCAGCCCCAGCATTTT

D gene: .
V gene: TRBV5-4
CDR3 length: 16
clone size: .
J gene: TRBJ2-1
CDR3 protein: CASSSKTGTSYNEQFF
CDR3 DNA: TGTGCCAGCAGCTCGAAGACCGGGACATCCTACAATGAGCAGTTCTTC

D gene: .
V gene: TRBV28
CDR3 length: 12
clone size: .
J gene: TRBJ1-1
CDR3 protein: CASSLLRFEAFF
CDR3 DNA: TGTGCCAGCAGTCTATTGAGGTTTGAAGCTTTCTTT

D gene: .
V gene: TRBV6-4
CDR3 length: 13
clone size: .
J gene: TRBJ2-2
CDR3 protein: CASSDRDTGELFF
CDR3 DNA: TGTGCCAGCAGTGACCGTGACACCGGGGAGCTGTTTTTT

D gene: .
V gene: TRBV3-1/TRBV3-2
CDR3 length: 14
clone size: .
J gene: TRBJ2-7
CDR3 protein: CASSQDPGDYEQYF
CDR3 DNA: TGTGCCAGCAGCCAAGATCCCGGTGATTACGAGCAGTACTTC

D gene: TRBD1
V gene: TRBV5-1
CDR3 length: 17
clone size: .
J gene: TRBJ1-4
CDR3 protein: CASSLRVRGPGNEKLFF
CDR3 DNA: TGCGCCAGCAGCTTGCGGGTCAGGGGGCCGGGAAATGAAAAACTGTTTTTT

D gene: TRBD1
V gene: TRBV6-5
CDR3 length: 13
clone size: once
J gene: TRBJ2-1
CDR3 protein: CASKQGQSNEQFF
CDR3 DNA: TGTGCCAGCAAGCAGGGACAGAGCAATGAGCAGTTCTTC

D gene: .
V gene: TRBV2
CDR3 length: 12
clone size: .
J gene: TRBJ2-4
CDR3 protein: CASSEQGSIQYF
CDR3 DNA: TGTGCCAGCAGTGAACAGGGAAGCATTCAGTACTTC

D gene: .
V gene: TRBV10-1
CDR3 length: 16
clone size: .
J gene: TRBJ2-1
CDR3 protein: CASSDENSRRVSEQFF
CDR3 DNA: TGCGCCAGCAGTGACGAGAATAGCCGGAGGGTAAGCGAGCAGTTCTTC

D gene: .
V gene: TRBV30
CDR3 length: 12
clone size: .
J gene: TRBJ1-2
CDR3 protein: CAWSLTAGGYTF
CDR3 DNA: TGTGCCTGGAGTTTGACCGCGGGTGGCTACACCTTC

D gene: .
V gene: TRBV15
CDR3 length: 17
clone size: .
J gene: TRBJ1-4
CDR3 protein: CATSPSGASGYNEKLFF
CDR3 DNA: TGTGCCACCAGCCCCAGTGGGGCTTCAGGTTACAATGAAAAACTGTTTTTT

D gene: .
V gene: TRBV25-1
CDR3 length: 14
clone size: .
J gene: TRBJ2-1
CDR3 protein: CASSVSTGYNEQFF
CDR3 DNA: TGTGCCAGCAGTGTTTCTACTGGCTACAATGAGCAGTTCTTC

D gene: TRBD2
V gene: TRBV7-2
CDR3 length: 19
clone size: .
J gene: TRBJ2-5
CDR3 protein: CASSLFVGLAGAWEETQYF
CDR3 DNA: TGTGCCAGCAGCTTATTTGTCGGACTAGCGGGAGCCTGGGAAGAGACCCAGTACTTC

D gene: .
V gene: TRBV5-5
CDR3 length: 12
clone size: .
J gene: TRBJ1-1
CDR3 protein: CASSSDKTEAFF
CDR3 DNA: TGTGCCAGCAGTTCGGACAAAACTGAAGCTTTCTTT

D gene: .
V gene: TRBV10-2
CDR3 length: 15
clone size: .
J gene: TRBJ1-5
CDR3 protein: CASSDGLDGNQPQHF
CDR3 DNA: TGCGCCAGCAGTGATGGACTTGACGGCAATCAGCCCCAGCATTTT

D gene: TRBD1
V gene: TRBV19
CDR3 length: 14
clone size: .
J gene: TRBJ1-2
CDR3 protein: CASSARSGGYGYTF
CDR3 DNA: TGTGCCAGTAGTGCGAGGTCAGGGGGCTATGGCTACACCTTC

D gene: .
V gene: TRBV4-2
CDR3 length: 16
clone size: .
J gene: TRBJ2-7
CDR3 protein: CASSQDEEFITYEQYF
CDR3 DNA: TGTGCCAGCAGCCAAGATGAGGAGTTCATTACCTACGAGCAGTACTTC